This record looks at one T cell receptor beta chain sequence and its context. The V gene end was trimmed by 1 base and the J gene end by 0 bases; junction bases not matched to a gene: 2. The CDR3 is made up of 15 amino acids. Germline CDR1 is SQVTM and CDR2 is ANQGSEA. This record belongs to a study of blood T cell repertoires in COVID-19. Study context: Collection of acute and convalescent COVID-19 samples took place in the United States, Italy and Spain. Nucleic acid was either cDNA or gDNA, and it came from T cells, B-cell-depleted T cells, or PBMCs.

Study processing details: Nucleated cell number was recorded as an estimate derived from reference gene primer amplification. Repertoires were generated with immunoSEQ multiplex PCR, while TCRdb's copy carries only in-frame clones and drops some. For V, J and clone size, that table is used; D and trimming come from the DNA. The sample has about 99,000 clones; 65% to 85% are singletons. The sequencing input was peripheral blood. The chain links TRBV29-1 to TRBJ1-2, with 10 positions matching TRBD1. The sequence was obtained from a man aged 70-80 years with active or convalescent COVID-19. CDR3 region: CSVEVGTGANYGYTF. The DNA of the CDR3 is TGCAGCGTTGAAGTTGGGACAGGGGCTAACTATGGCTACACCTTC.